This T cell receptor (beta chain) was recorded in a study of blood T cells in healthy people across ages. Study results and limitations: No one knew whether donors had CMV, which possibly confounded expanded clonotype changes.

It was with a sample-barcoded 5' primer and a J-beta primer mix that a second PCR of about 7 to 12 cycles was run. A template-switch adaptor that had 12 random nucleotides put a tag on each cDNA molecule. A minimum of 3 million CDR3-containing paired-end reads was obtained for each sample. MiXCR was run by TCRdb on the 5' RACE reads, yielding one entry per CDR3 protein. The sample has over 950,000 distinct CDR3 sequences; roughly 50% are singletons. This clonotype was seen a few times. The antigen is not known. The CDR3 contains 14 residues. Trimming took 8 bases from V and 6 from J, leaving 17 bases between them. Germline V CDR1 and CDR2: LGHDT, YNNKEL (reference sequence). Donation came from healthy Caucasian individuals in Russia who were aged about 6 to 95.

Sequencing was performed on blood. The source of this sequence is a woman aged 60-75 years in good health. The rearrangement uses TRBV3-1 and TRBJ1-5, with D maybe TRBD1 (5 bases). CDR3 nucleotide sequence: TGTGCCAGCGGTGATTCAGGGAGGACTCAGCCCCAGCATTTT. It translates to CASGDSGRTQPQHF.